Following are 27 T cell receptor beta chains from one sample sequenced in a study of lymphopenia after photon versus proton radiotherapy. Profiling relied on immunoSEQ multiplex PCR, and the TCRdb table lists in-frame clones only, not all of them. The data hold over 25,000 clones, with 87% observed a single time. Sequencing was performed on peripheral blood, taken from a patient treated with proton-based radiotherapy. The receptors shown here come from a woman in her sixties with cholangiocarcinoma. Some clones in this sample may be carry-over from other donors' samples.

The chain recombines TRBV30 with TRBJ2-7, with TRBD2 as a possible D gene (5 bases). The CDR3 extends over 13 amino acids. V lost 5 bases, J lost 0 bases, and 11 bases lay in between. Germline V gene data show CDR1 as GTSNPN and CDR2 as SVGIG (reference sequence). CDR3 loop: CAWEDSSSYEQYF. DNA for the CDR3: TGTGCCTGGGAGGACTCGAGCTCCTACGAGCAGTACTTC.

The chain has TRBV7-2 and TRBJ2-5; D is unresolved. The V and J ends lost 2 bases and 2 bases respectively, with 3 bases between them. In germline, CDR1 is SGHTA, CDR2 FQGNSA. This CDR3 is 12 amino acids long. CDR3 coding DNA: TGTGCCAGCAGCTTATTACAAGAGACCCAGTACTTC. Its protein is CASSLLQETQYF.

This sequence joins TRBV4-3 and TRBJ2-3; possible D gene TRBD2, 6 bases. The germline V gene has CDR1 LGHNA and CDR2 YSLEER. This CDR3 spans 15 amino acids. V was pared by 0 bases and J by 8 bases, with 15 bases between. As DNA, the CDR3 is TGCGCCAGCAGCCAAGATGTCGGGGGTGCTAGTACGCAGTATTTT. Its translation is CASSQDVGGASTQYF.

The CDR3 coding sequence is TGTGCCACCAGCAGCGACAGGGGGCTTCATACTGTGAACACTGAAGCTTTCTTT. The encoded protein is CATSSDRGLHTVNTEAFF. The genes are TRBV15 and TRBJ1-1, with TRBD1 identical over 10 bases. Germline CDR1 is LNHNV and CDR2 is YYDKDF (reference sequence). The CDR3 spans 18 residues. The V and J ends lost 3 bases and 0 bases, in that order; junction bases with no gene match: 10.

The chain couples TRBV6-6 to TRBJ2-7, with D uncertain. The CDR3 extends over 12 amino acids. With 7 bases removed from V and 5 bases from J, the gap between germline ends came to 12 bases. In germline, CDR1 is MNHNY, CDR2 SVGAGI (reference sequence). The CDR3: CASKWQNDEQYF. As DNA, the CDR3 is TGTGCCAGCAAGTGGCAGAACGACGAGCAGTACTTC.

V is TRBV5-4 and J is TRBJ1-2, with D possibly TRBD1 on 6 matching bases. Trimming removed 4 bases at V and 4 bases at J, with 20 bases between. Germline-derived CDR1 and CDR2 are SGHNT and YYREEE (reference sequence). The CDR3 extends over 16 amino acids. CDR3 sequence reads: CASSRGGWGAGYGYTF. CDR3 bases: TGTGCCAGCAGCCGTGGAGGATGGGGGGCGGGCTATGGCTACACCTTC.

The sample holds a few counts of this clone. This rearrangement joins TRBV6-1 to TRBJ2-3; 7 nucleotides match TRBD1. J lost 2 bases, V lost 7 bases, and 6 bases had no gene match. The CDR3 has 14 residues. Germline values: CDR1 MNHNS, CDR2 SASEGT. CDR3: CASTKQGLTDTQYF. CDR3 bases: TGTGCCAGCACAAAACAGGGGCTCACAGATACGCAGTATTTT.

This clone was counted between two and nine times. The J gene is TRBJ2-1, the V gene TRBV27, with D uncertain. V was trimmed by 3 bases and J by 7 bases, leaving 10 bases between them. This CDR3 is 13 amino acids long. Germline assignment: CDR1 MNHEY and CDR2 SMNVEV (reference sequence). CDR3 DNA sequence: TGTGCCAGCAGTTTCGTTGGGCTAAATGAGCAGTTCTTC. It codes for CASSFVGLNEQFF.

CDR3: CASTEGGTEAFF. In DNA form, the CDR3 reads TGTGCCAGCACCGAGGGGGGCACTGAAGCTTTCTTT. The J gene is TRBJ1-1, the V gene TRBV6-6; maybe TRBD1 (6 bases). V lost 7 bases and J 4 bases, leaving 10 bases between the germline ends. Germline CDR1 is MNHNY and CDR2 is SVGAGI (reference sequence). The CDR3 length is 12 residues.

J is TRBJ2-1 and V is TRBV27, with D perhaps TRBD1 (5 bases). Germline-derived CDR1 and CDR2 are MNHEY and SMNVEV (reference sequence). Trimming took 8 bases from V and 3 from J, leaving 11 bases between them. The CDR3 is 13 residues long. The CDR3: CASRLTVYNEQFF. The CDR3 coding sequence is TGTGCCAGCCGGCTGACAGTCTACAATGAGCAGTTCTTC.

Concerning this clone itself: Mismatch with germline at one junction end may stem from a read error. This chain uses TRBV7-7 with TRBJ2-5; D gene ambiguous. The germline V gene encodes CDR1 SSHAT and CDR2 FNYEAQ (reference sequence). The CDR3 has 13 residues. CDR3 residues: CASSLGSQETQYF. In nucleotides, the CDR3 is TGTGCTAGCAGCTTAGGCAGCCAAGAGACCCAGTACTTC.

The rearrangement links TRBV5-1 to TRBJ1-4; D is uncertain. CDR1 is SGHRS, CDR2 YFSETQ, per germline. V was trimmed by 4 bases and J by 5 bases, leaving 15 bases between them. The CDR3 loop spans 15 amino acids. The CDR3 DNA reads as TGCGCCAGCAGCCGGATAGGTAATGGCAATGAAAAACTGTTTTTT. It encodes CASSRIGNGNEKLFF. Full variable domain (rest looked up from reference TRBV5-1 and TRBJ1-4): KAGVTQTPRYLIKTRGQQVTLSCSPISGHRSVSWYQQTPGQGLQFLFEYFSETQRNKGNFPGRFSGRQFSNSRSEMNVSTLELGDSALYLCASSRIGNGNEKLFFGSGTQLSVL.

CDR3 sequence (DNA): TGTGCCAGCAGCTGGTTCGCTGGGGGGGACAATGAGCAGTTCTTC. It is translated as CASSWFAGGDNEQFF. The J gene is TRBJ2-1, the V gene TRBV7-7; TRBD2 matches at 7 bases. This CDR3 is built from 15 residues. Germline CDR1 SSHAT, CDR2 FNYEAQ (reference sequence). Germline trimming cut 4 bases from V and 5 bases from J; bases unmatched to any gene: 8.

CDR3 coding DNA: TGTGCCAGCAGTCCCCTGACAGGGCCGCCGGGGGAGACCCAGTACTTC. It encodes CASSPLTGPPGETQYF. The rearrangement joins TRBV27 to TRBJ2-5, with 7 bases identical to TRBD1. Germline V gene data show CDR1 as MNHEY and CDR2 as SMNVEV (reference sequence). This CDR3 is 16 amino acids long. With V trimmed by 5 bases and J by 5 bases, 14 bases remained unmatched.

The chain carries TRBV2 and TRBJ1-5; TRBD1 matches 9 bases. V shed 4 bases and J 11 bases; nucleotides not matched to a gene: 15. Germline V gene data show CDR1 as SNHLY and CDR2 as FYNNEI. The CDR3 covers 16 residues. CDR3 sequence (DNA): TGTGCCAGCAGTGGGGGGCGAGGGACAGGGACCCGGTCCCAGCATTTT. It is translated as CASSGGRGTGTRSQHF. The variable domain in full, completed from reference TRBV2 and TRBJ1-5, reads EPEVTQTPSHQVTQMGQEVILRCVPISNHLYFYWYRQILGQKVEFLVSFYNNEISEKSEIFDDQFSVERPDGSNFTLKIRSTKLEDSAMYFCASSGGRGTGTRSQHFGDGTRLSIL.

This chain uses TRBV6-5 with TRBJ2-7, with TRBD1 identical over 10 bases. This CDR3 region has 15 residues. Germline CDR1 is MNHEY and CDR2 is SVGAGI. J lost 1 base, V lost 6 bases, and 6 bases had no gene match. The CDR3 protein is CASSEGQGISYEQYF. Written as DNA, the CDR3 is TGTGCCAGCAGCGAGGGACAGGGGATTTCCTACGAGCAGTACTTC.

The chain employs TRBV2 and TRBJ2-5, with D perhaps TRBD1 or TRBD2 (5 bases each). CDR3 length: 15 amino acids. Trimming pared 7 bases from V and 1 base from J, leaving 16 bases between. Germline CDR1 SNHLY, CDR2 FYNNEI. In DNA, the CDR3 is TGTGCCAGCACCCAAGGGGTGGGGGTCCAAGAGACCCAGTACTTC. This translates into CASTQGVGVQETQYF.

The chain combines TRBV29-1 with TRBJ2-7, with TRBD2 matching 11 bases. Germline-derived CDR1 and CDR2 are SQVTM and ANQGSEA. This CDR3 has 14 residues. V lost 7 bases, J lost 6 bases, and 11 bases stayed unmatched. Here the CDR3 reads CSAATSGILSEQYF. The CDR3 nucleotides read TGCAGCGCCGCGACTAGCGGGATCCTTAGCGAGCAGTACTTC.

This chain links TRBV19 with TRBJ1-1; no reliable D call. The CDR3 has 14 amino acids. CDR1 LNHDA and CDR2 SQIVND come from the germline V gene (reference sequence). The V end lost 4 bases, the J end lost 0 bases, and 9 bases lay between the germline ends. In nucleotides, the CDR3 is TGTGCCAGTAGTAAAGCATGGATGAACACTGAAGCTTTCTTT. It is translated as CASSKAWMNTEAFF.

The CDR3 reads CASSGLAGRGETQYF. The CDR3 coding sequence is TGTGCCAGCAGTGGACTAGCGGGTAGGGGGGAGACCCAGTACTTC. V usage is TRBV6-1 and J usage is TRBJ2-5; 10 bases map to TRBD2. CDR3 size: 15 residues. CDR1 is MNHNS and CDR2 is SASEGT in the germline V gene. The V gene end was trimmed by 4 bases and the J gene end by 5 bases; junction bases not matched to a gene: 7.

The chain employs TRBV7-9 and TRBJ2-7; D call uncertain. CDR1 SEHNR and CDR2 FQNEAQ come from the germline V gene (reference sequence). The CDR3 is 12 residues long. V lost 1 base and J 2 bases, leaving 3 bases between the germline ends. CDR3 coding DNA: TGTGCCAGCAGCTTAGTCGCCTACGAGCAGTACTTC. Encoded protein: CASSLVAYEQYF.

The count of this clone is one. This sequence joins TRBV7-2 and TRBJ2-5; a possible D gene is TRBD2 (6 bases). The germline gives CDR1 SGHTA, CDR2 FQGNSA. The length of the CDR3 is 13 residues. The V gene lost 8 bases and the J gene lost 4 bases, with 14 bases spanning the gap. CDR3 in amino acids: CASSAGTRETQYF. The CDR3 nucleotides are TGTGCCAGCTCAGCGGGCACCCGAGAGACCCAGTACTTC.

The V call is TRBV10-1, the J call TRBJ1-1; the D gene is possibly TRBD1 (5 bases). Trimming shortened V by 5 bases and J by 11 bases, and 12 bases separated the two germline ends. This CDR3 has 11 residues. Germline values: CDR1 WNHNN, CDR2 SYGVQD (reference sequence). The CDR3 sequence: CASSYKGTAFF. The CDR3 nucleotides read TGCGCCAGCAGTTACAAGGGGACTGCTTTCTTT.

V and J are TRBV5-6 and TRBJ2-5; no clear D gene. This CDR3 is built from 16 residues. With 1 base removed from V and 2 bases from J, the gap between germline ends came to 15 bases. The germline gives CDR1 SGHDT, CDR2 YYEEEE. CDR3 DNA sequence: TGTGCCAGCAGCTTGAAACCATTTACTCTACAAGAGACCCAGTACTTC. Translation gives CASSLKPFTLQETQYF.

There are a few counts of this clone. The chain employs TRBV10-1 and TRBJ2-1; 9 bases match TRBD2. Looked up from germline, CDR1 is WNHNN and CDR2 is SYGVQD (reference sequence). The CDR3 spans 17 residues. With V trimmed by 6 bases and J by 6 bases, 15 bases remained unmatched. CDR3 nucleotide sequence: TGCGCCAGCAGCCTAGGGCGGGGGACTAGCTGGGTCAATGAGCAGTTCTTC. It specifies CASSLGRGTSWVNEQFF.

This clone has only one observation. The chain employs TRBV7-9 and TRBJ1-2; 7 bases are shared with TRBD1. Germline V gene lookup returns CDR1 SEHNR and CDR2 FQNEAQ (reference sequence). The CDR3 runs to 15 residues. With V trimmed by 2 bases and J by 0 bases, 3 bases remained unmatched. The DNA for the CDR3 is TGTGCCAGCAGCTTAACTGGGACAGCTAACTATGGCTACACCTTC. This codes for CASSLTGTANYGYTF.

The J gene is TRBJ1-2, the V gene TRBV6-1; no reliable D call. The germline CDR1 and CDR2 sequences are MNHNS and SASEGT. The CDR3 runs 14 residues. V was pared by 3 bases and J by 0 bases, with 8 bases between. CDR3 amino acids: CASSDWQANYGYTF. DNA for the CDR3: TGTGCCAGCAGTGACTGGCAGGCTAACTATGGCTACACCTTC.